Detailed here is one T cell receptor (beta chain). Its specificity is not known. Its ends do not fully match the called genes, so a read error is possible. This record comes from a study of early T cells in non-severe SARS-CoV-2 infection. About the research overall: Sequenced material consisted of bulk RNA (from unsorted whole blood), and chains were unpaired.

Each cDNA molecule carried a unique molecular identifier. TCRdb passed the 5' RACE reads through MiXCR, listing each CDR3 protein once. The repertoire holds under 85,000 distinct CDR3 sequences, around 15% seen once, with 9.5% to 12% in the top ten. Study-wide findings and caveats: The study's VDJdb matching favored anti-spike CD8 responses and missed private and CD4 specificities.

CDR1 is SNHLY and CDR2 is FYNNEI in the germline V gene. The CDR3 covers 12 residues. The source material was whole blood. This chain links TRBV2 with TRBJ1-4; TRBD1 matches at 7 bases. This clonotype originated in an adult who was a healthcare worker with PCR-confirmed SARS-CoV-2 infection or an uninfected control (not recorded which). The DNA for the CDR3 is TGTGTCAGCAGTTACAGGGGTTCGGGACTGTTTTTT. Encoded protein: CVSSYRGSGLFF.